The rows below give T cell receptor beta chains drawn from one sample of a study of T cells in Graves' hyperthyroidism and ophthalmopathy. TCRdb re-analysed the multiplex PCR reads in MiXCR, keeping a single row per CDR3 protein. The sample lists 300,000 to 450,000 distinct CDR3 sequences, roughly 13% occurring once. The material sequenced was blood. The receptors shown here come from a young woman with Graves' hyperthyroidism. The CDR3 runs from the conserved cysteine through the conserved F or W. Each record gives: J gene, V gene, clone size, D gene, CDR3 DNA, CDR3 protein. D genes are given only for firm matches. Size is stated for part of the rows, as once, few or many counts, or as a class when the clone is expanded.

TRBJ2-1	TRBV6-2/TRBV6-3	many	NA	TGTGCCAGCAGAACTACCGGGACTCAGAACGCGTTCTTC	CASRTTGTQNAFF
TRBJ1-6	TRBV27	NA	NA	TGTGCCAGCCAAGTAGACCCTACCGAGACATTATCCTCACGACTCCACTTT	CASQVDPTETLSSRLHF
TRBJ1-2	TRBV12-3/TRBV12-4	NA	TRBD1	TGTGCCAGCAGCCCGGACAGGGACCCCTCCGACTACACCTTC	CASSPDRDPSDYTF
TRBJ2-2	TRBV6-2/TRBV6-3	few	NA	TGTGCCAGCAGTTACTTGGGGACTTATTTGCACAGAAAAGGGGAGCTGTTTTTT	CASSYLGTYLHRKGELFF
TRBJ1-1	TRBV9	many	NA	TGTGCCAGCAGCCCCCGGGGATCTCAAGCTTTCTTT	CASSPRGSQAFF
TRBJ2-3	TRBV5-4	few	NA	TGTGCCAGCAGCTACACCCGGGGCTCAGAGCCAGATACGCAGTATTTT	CASSYTRGSEPDTQYF
TRBJ2-4	TRBV12-3/TRBV12-4	few	TRBD2	TGTGCCACCAGTGACCCGGGAGGGCCCGAGGAAAACATTCAGTACTTC	CATSDPGGPEENIQYF
TRBJ2-5	TRBV3-1	many	TRBD2	TGTGCCACCTCTCGACTAGCGGGGAGAGAGACCCAGTACTTC	CATSRLAGRETQYF
TRBJ1-5	TRBV5-5	many	NA	TGTGCCAGCAGCTTAGGGGGAAGGAGCAATCAGCCCCAGCATTTT	CASSLGGRSNQPQHF
TRBJ2-3	TRBV5-1	many	TRBD2	TGCGCCAGCAGCCCGGAGACTAGCGGGAGTGGGACAGATACGCAGTATTTT	CASSPETSGSGTDTQYF
TRBJ2-7	TRBV19	many	TRBD2	TGTGCCAGTAGTGGCGGGACTAGCGGGAGTTTCTACGAGCAGTACTTC	CASSGGTSGSFYEQYF
TRBJ1-5	TRBV12-3/TRBV12-4	NA	TRBD1	TGTGCCAGCAGTTTTAAAAGGGGGACAGTCAATCAGCCCCAGCATTTT	CASSFKRGTVNQPQHF
TRBJ2-1	TRBV4-1	many	NA	TGCGCCAGCAGTCAGGGGGGGGCCGGCAATGAGCAGTTCTTC	CASSQGGAGNEQFF